These 26 T cell receptor beta chains share one sample of origin, sequenced in a study of blood T cells in healthy people across ages. Primed by a sample-barcoded 5' primer and a J-beta primer mix, a second PCR proceeded for about 6 to 12 cycles. TCRdb processed the 5' RACE reads anew with MiXCR; each CDR3 protein has one entry. The profile shows 1.5 million to 2 million distinct CDR3 sequences, around 42% of them singletons. Source material: blood. The origin of the receptors is a human donor in good health.

The chain combines TRBV7-2 with TRBJ1-2; 11 nucleotides align to TRBD1. CDR1 and CDR2 (germline): SGHTA, FQGNSA. CDR3 length equals 15 residues. V lost 5 bases and J lost 7; bases outside the gene matches: 9. The CDR3 sequence is CASSANGQGAFGYTF. As DNA, the CDR3 is TGTGCCAGCAGCGCAAATGGACAGGGGGCTTTTGGCTACACCTTC. The entire variable domain, with the rest obtained from reference TRBV7-2 and TRBJ1-2, is as follows: GAGVSQSPSNKVTEKGKDVELRCDPISGHTALYWYRQSLGQGLEFLIYFQGNSAPDKSGLPSDRFSAERTGGSVSTLTIQRTQQEDSAVYLCASSANGQGAFGYTFGSGTRLTVV.

This sequence joins TRBV24-1 and TRBJ2-1; D assignment may be TRBD1 or TRBD2 (7 bases each). The CDR3 extends over 18 amino acids. V was shortened by 2 bases and J by 2 bases, with 18 bases between the two germline ends. CDR1 and CDR2 (germline): KGHDR, SFDVKD. The CDR3, as DNA: TGTGCCACCAGTGATTCGGCTGGACTAGGGGGCCCCTACAATGAGCAGTTCTTC. This translates into CATSDSAGLGGPYNEQFF.

Ten or more counts support this clonotype. This sequence joins TRBV6-5 and TRBJ2-3; the match to TRBD1 covers 8 bases. Germline V gives CDR1 MNHEY, CDR2 SVGAGI. The V gene end was trimmed by 7 bases and the J gene end by 6 bases; junction bases not matched to a gene: 12. The CDR3 contains 15 residues. The chain's CDR3 is CASTQTRGRIDTQYF. DNA for the CDR3: TGTGCCAGCACACAGACCAGGGGGCGCATCGATACGCAGTATTTT.

The V gene is TRBV7-2, the J gene TRBJ1-2; 9 nucleotides line up with TRBD1. The CDR3 covers 14 residues. From germline, CDR1 is SGHTA and CDR2 FQGNSA. With 5 bases clipped from V and 5 bases from J, the junction kept 6 bases outside the gene matches. CDR3 amino acids: CASSGTGTGYGYTF. CDR3 DNA sequence: TGTGCCAGCAGCGGAACCGGGACAGGGTATGGCTACACCTTC.

The V gene is TRBV29-1, the J gene TRBJ2-6, with D uncertain. This CDR3 region has 14 residues. In germline, CDR1 is SQVTM, CDR2 ANQGSEA. V was shortened by 4 bases and J by 4 bases, with 11 bases between the two germline ends. The CDR3 DNA is TGCAGCGTTGCCCGGTTTTTGGGGGCCAACGTCCTGACTTTC. Its protein is CSVARFLGANVLTF.

The chain combines TRBV4-1 with TRBJ1-4, with D uncertain. V was trimmed by 4 bases and J by 0 bases, leaving 9 bases between them. The CDR3 has 15 residues. The germline V gene has CDR1 MGHRA and CDR2 YSYEKL. DNA for the CDR3: TGCGCCAGCAGCCCCCCTTTGGCAACTAATGAAAAACTGTTTTTT. It translates to CASSPPLATNEKLFF.

J is TRBJ1-5 and V is TRBV20-1; D gene uncertain. Germline values: CDR1 DFQATT, CDR2 SNEGSKA (reference sequence). Trimming took off 3 bases at V and 3 bases at J, with 9 bases between the two ends. This CDR3 has 13 amino acids. The CDR3 spells CSASPFANQPQHF. The CDR3 DNA is TGCAGTGCTAGTCCCTTTGCCAATCAGCCCCAGCATTTT.

J is TRBJ2-3 and V is TRBV20-1, with TRBD2 as a possible D gene (5 bases). Germline V CDR1 and CDR2: DFQATT, SNEGSKA (reference sequence). The CDR3 has 15 amino acids. Trimming removed 6 bases from V and 2 bases from J, with 18 bases in between. CDR3: CSASGKPVVTDTQYF. The CDR3 DNA is TGCAGTGCAAGCGGAAAGCCCGTCGTCACAGATACGCAGTATTTT.

This clonotype was observed a few times. The V call is TRBV29-1, the J call TRBJ2-2; D tentatively reads TRBD1 or TRBD2 (5 bases each). This CDR3 has 13 amino acids. Trimming shortened V by 4 bases and J by 3 bases, and 9 bases separated the two germline ends. Looked up from germline, CDR1 is SQVTM and CDR2 is ANQGSEA. The CDR3 DNA sequence: TGCAGCGTTGGGGACGGGGACACCGGGGAGCTGTTTTTT. It codes for CSVGDGDTGELFF.

This chain joins TRBV6-2 or TRBV6-3 and TRBJ1-1; TRBD1 agrees at 9 bases. The CDR3 spans 14 residues. CDR1 and CDR2 from the germline V gene are MNHEY and SVGEGT. Trimming cost V 6 bases and J 4 bases; bases outside gene matches: 6. Here the CDR3 reads CASRNTGGLTEAFF. The CDR3 bases are TGTGCCAGCAGAAACACAGGGGGCCTCACTGAAGCTTTCTTT.

The rearrangement uses TRBV24-1 and TRBJ2-3; D is perhaps TRBD2 (6 bases). CDR1 is KGHDR and CDR2 is SFDVKD in the germline V gene. Trimming removed 6 bases at V and 0 bases at J, with 12 bases between. The CDR3 has 15 amino acids. In DNA, the CDR3 is TGTGCCACCAGTTCGGGGGTGAGCAGCACAGATACGCAGTATTTT. Translation: CATSSGVSSTDTQYF.

There are many counts of this clonotype. The chain employs TRBV24-1 and TRBJ2-1; TRBD1 might be the D (5 bases). With 5 bases removed from V and 10 bases from J, the gap between germline ends came to 14 bases. Germline V CDR1 and CDR2: KGHDR, SFDVKD. The CDR3 has 13 amino acids. CDR3: CATSVGRVGEQFF. For the CDR3, the DNA is TGTGCCACCAGTGTCGGCAGGGTCGGCGAGCAGTTCTTC.

V and J are TRBV6-1 and TRBJ2-4; no definite D call. Germline V CDR1 and CDR2: MNHNS, SASEGT. This CDR3 is built from 15 residues. Trimming took 6 bases from V and 0 from J, leaving 12 bases between them. CDR3 amino acids: CASSPQDVAKNIQYF. The CDR3 region has the DNA TGTGCCAGCAGCCCCCAAGATGTAGCCAAAAACATTCAGTACTTC.

The chain recombines TRBV20-1 with TRBJ2-7; D unresolved. TRBJ2-4 explains the end of the DNA better; the J call may be wrong. This CDR3 contains 12 residues. CDR1 and CDR2 (germline): DFQATT, SNEGSKA (reference sequence). CDR3 sequence reads: CSAPGVDGIQYF. As DNA, the CDR3 is TGCAGTGCCCCTGGGGTAGATGGCATTCAGTACTTC.

This chain joins TRBV3-1 and TRBJ1-1, with a possible D match to TRBD1 (5 bases). The CDR3 extends over 13 amino acids. Trimming left V 2 bases short and J 6 bases short, with 10 bases between. The germline gives CDR1 LGHDT, CDR2 YNNKEL (reference sequence). CDR3 nucleotides: TGTGCCAGCAGCCAAAGGGGCGGGGCTGAAGCTTTCTTT. This codes for CASSQRGGAEAFF.

As for this clonotype: The conserved closing phenylalanine or tryptophan is absent in this CDR3, likely reflecting a read error. The rearrangement uses TRBV20-1 and TRBJ1-5; TRBD1 might be the D (5 bases). Germline V gene data show CDR1 as DFQATT and CDR2 as SNEGSKA (reference sequence). There are 11 residues in the CDR3. V shed 6 bases and J shed 5 bases, with 8 bases lying between them. Written as DNA, the CDR3 is TGCAGTGCACGGGGACATCAGCCCCAGCATGTT. Amino acids: CSARGHQPQHV.

This rearrangement joins TRBV5-1 to TRBJ1-2, with 7 bases fitting TRBD1. V shed 4 bases, J shed 4 bases, and the junction held 10 bases outside the gene matches. The length of the CDR3 is 15 residues. The germline gives CDR1 SGHRS, CDR2 YFSETQ. The CDR3 loop is CASSHGLDRTYGYTF. CDR3 bases: TGCGCCAGCAGCCACGGACTGGACAGGACCTATGGCTACACCTTC. The complete variable domain, with remaining parts taken from reference TRBV5-1 and TRBJ1-2, reads KAGVTQTPRYLIKTRGQQVTLSCSPISGHRSVSWYQQTPGQGLQFLFEYFSETQRNKGNFPGRFSGRQFSNSRSEMNVSTLELGDSALYLCASSHGLDRTYGYTFGSGTRLTVV.

This clonotype showed up many times. The V and J genes are TRBV7-9 and TRBJ1-2; 8 bases fit TRBD1. V trimming: 1 base; J trimming: 1 base; junction bases outside the gene matches: 2. Germline V CDR1 and CDR2: SEHNR, FQNEAQ (reference sequence). This CDR3 is 15 amino acids long. This chain's CDR3 is CASSLGDRGNYGYTF. The CDR3 DNA follows: TGTGCCAGCAGCTTAGGAGACAGGGGTAACTATGGCTACACCTTC.

The rearrangement uses TRBV12-5 and TRBJ2-1, with TRBD1 matching 7 bases. Judging by the DNA end, TRBJ2-7 fits better; the J call may be wrong. Germline CDR1 reads LGHNT; CDR2 reads FRNRAP. This CDR3 has 19 residues. The CDR3 sequence is CASGSFRDSRVSSYNEQYF. The CDR3 region has the DNA TGTGCTAGTGGTTCATTCCGGGACAGCCGAGTAAGCTCCTACAATGAGCAGTACTTC.

The J gene is TRBJ2-6, the V gene TRBV5-1; D remains unclear. V was clipped by 3 bases and J by 1 base, with 20 bases between them. The germline V gene encodes CDR1 SGHRS and CDR2 YFSETQ. The CDR3 is 19 amino acids. The CDR3 sequence is CASSWAPPGGISGANVLTF. The DNA of the CDR3 is TGCGCCAGCAGCTGGGCCCCACCGGGCGGTATTTCTGGGGCCAACGTCCTGACTTTC.

The gene calls are TRBV29-1 and TRBJ1-2, with no clear D. Per germline, CDR1 SQVTM and CDR2 ANQGSEA. Trimming left V 1 base short and J 8 bases short, with 20 bases between. This CDR3 is built from 15 residues. CDR3 in amino acids: CSVEGWNGPKVGYTF. The CDR3 nucleotides are TGCAGCGTTGAAGGCTGGAACGGGCCAAAAGTCGGCTACACCTTC. Full variable domain (outside the CDR3, taken from reference TRBV29-1 and TRBJ1-2): SAVISQKPSRDICQRGTSLTIQCQVDSQVTMMFWYRQQPGQSLTLIATANQGSEATYESGFVIDKFPISRPNLTFSTLTVSNMSPEDSSIYLCSVEGWNGPKVGYTFGSGTRLTVV.

This clonotype was seen a few times. This chain joins TRBV4-1 and TRBJ2-1, with D possibly matching TRBD1 (5 bases). Germline values: CDR1 MGHRA, CDR2 YSYEKL. V was clipped by 4 bases and J by 6 bases, with 13 bases between them. CDR3 length equals 14 residues. The CDR3 is CASSPNQGGNEQFF. The CDR3 nucleotides are TGCGCCAGCAGCCCGAATCAGGGTGGCAATGAGCAGTTCTTC.

This clonotype was observed many times. The chain links TRBV11-1 to TRBJ2-1; possibly TRBD1 for D (6 bases). V gave up 2 bases and J gave up 7 bases, with 9 bases separating them. The CDR3 spans 13 residues. Germline lookup yields CDR1 SGHAT and CDR2 FQDESV (reference sequence). CDR3 loop: CASSLPRGNEQFF. The CDR3 DNA reads TGTGCCAGCAGCTTACCCAGGGGTAATGAGCAGTTCTTC. The full variable domain, in which reference TRBV11-1 and TRBJ2-1 provide the parts outside the CDR3, is EAEVAQSPRYKITEKSQAVAFWCDPISGHATLYWYRQILGQGPELLVQFQDESVVDDSQLPKDRFSAERLKGVDSTLKIQPAELGDSAMYLCASSLPRGNEQFFGPGTRLTVL.

This clonotype was observed at least ten times. The rearrangement uses TRBV27 and TRBJ2-4; D gene unclear. Trimming took off 4 bases at V and 5 bases at J, with 12 bases between the two ends. The germline V gene encodes CDR1 MNHEY and CDR2 SMNVEV (reference sequence). This CDR3 comprises 14 residues. The CDR3 region is CASSYPGAQNIQYF. CDR3 coding DNA: TGTGCCAGCAGTTATCCGGGTGCCCAAAACATTCAGTACTTC.

The chain has TRBV29-1 and TRBJ2-3; TRBD2 matches at 11 bases. The CDR3 runs 19 residues. Germline V CDR1 and CDR2: SQVTM, ANQGSEA. Trimming cost V 0 bases and J 1 base; bases outside gene matches: 12. CDR3 amino acids: CSVEDLLGGSGGGTDTQYF. CDR3 DNA: TGCAGCGTTGAAGATCTCTTAGGCGGTAGCGGGGGGGGCACAGATACGCAGTATTTT.

The sample holds a few counts of this clonotype. The chain is built from TRBV29-1 and TRBJ2-1; 7 bases match TRBD1. Trimming removed 7 bases from V and 6 bases from J; junction bases left unmatched: 9. The CDR3 sequence is 13 residues long. CDR1 and CDR2 (germline): SQVTM, ANQGSEA. The DNA for the CDR3 is TGCAGCGCCGGACAGGTCAGGGGCAATGAGCAGTTCTTC. Translation gives CSAGQVRGNEQFF.